A single sample gave rise to the 19 T cell receptor beta chains below, sequenced in a study of T cells in Graves' hyperthyroidism and ophthalmopathy. Template material for amplifying TCR beta CDR3 regions consisted of RNA transcripts. TCR CDR3 underwent first-round RT-PCR with the HTBI primer set. TCRdb re-called the multiplex PCR reads with MiXCR, one entry per CDR3 protein. Found here are approximately 600,000 distinct CDR3 sequences, more than 20% of them singletons; the top ten hold over 30%. Specimen: blood. These receptors all come from a young man with Graves' ophthalmopathy.

The chain employs TRBV20-1 and TRBJ1-4; 9 bases are shared with TRBD1. The CDR3 covers 13 residues. CDR1 is DFQATT and CDR2 is SNEGSKA in the germline V gene (reference sequence). V was clipped by 6 bases and J by 6 bases; unmatched bases: 5. CDR3 loop: CSAVGDRDEKLFF. CDR3 nucleotide sequence: TGCAGTGCAGTCGGGGACAGGGATGAAAAACTGTTTTTT.

This clonotype was seen many times. The rearrangement links TRBV28 to TRBJ1-5; D uncertain. In germline, CDR1 is MDHEN, CDR2 SYDVKM. The CDR3 loop spans 14 amino acids. Trimming pared 7 bases from V and 1 base from J, leaving 11 bases between. CDR3 sequence: CASKISQSNQPQHF. The CDR3 DNA is TGTGCCAGCAAGATTAGCCAGAGCAATCAGCCCCAGCATTTT.

The CDR3 DNA reads as TGTGCCAGCAGTACGGGGACACCCGTCGAAGAGACCCAGTACTTC. Translating gives CASSTGTPVEETQYF. The rearrangement links TRBV12-3 or TRBV12-4 to TRBJ2-5; D perhaps matches TRBD1 (6 bases). The CDR3 covers 15 residues. V was trimmed by 5 bases and J by 3 bases, leaving 16 bases between them.

V usage is TRBV20-1 and J usage is TRBJ2-1; tentatively, D is TRBD2 (5 bases). CDR1 DFQATT and CDR2 SNEGSKA come from the germline V gene (reference sequence). The V and J ends lost 6 bases and 0 bases respectively, with 18 bases between them. The CDR3 is made up of 16 amino acids. The CDR3 protein is CSAPEPRGRSYNEQFF. CDR3 in DNA: TGCAGTGCACCAGAGCCACGCGGGCGCTCCTACAATGAGCAGTTCTTC.

This chain connects TRBV5-6 to TRBJ2-7; tentatively, D is TRBD2 (5 bases). This CDR3 spans 14 amino acids. Trimming stripped 3 bases from V and 11 bases from J, with 21 bases between. Germline-derived CDR1 and CDR2 are SGHDT and YYEEEE. CDR3 in amino acids: CASSSGLLRPKEYF. In nucleotides, the CDR3 is TGTGCCAGCAGCTCCGGACTGCTACGTCCTAAGGAGTACTTC. The entire variable domain, with the rest obtained from reference TRBV5-6 and TRBJ2-7, is as follows: DAGVTQSPTHLIKTRGQQVTLRCSPKSGHDTVSWYQQALGQGPQFIFQYYEEEERQRGNFPDRFSGHQFPNYSSELNVNALLLGDSALYLCASSSGLLRPKEYFGPGTRLTVT.

The DNA of the CDR3 is TGTGCCAGCTCACCCTCGCCTCCCCCGACAGGGTCCGAGCAGTTCTTC. Translation gives CASSPSPPPTGSEQFF. The rearrangement links TRBV18 to TRBJ2-1; 7 nucleotides match TRBD1. With V trimmed by 3 bases and J by 10 bases, 15 bases remained unmatched. There are 16 residues in the CDR3. Germline V lookup: CDR1 KGHSH, CDR2 LQKENI.

The chain combines TRBV19 with TRBJ1-1, with D possibly matching TRBD1 (5 bases). The germline gives CDR1 LNHDA, CDR2 SQIVND (reference sequence). CDR3 length equals 14 residues. Trimming pared 3 bases from V and 0 bases from J, leaving 8 bases between. Here the CDR3 reads CASSMGRLNTEAFF. The CDR3 nucleotides read TGTGCCAGTAGTATGGGACGACTGAACACTGAAGCTTTCTTT.

In its sample, this clonotype was seen a few times. The chain is built from TRBV5-1 and TRBJ2-3; D might be TRBD1 (6 bases). Germline-derived CDR1 and CDR2 are SGHRS and YFSETQ. The V end lost 3 bases, the J end lost 0 bases, and 14 bases lay between the germline ends. This CDR3 spans 16 amino acids. The CDR3 bases are TGCGCCAGCAGCTCCGGGACACGGACTAGCACAGATACGCAGTATTTT. It specifies CASSSGTRTSTDTQYF. The full variable domain, with the rest looked up from reference TRBV5-1 and TRBJ2-3, is KAGVTQTPRYLIKTRGQQVTLSCSPISGHRSVSWYQQTPGQGLQFLFEYFSETQRNKGNFPGRFSGRQFSNSRSEMNVSTLELGDSALYLCASSSGTRTSTDTQYFGPGTRLTVL.

This clonotype was seen more than once but under ten times. The chain carries TRBV19 and TRBJ2-1; tentatively, D is TRBD2 (6 bases). The CDR3 sequence is 15 residues long. CDR1 is LNHDA and CDR2 is SQIVND in the germline V gene (reference sequence). Trimming cost V 7 bases and J 1 base, with 14 bases left between them. The CDR3 DNA sequence: TGTGCCAGTAAGATGGGGGAGGCATCCTACAATGAGCAGTTCTTC. Translated: CASKMGEASYNEQFF.

In its sample, this clonotype was seen many times. The chain uses TRBV5-1 and TRBJ1-1; D is uncertain. Trimming took off 0 bases at V and 4 bases at J, with 10 bases between the two ends. This CDR3 spans 14 amino acids. In germline, CDR1 is SGHRS, CDR2 YFSETQ. CDR3 region: CASSLVSVFTEAFF. In nucleotides, the CDR3 is TGCGCCAGCAGCTTGGTATCAGTTTTCACTGAAGCTTTCTTT.

This clonotype was detected a few times. This chain joins TRBV7-9 and TRBJ2-7; 14 positions match TRBD2. Germline CDR1 SEHNR, CDR2 FQNEAQ (reference sequence). CDR3 size: 14 residues. Trimming at V came to 7 bases and at J to 6 bases, leaving 5 bases not matched to a gene. CDR3: CASTRGTSGSEQYF. As DNA, the CDR3 is TGTGCCAGCACCCGGGGGACTAGCGGGAGCGAGCAGTACTTC.

The CDR3 loop is CASSRGGPGNTIYF. The CDR3 DNA reads TGTGCCAGCAGCAGGGGGGGACCTGGAAACACCATATATTTT. The chain uses TRBV11-2 and TRBJ1-3; D may be TRBD1 (6 bases). V was pared by 5 bases and J by 2 bases, with 10 bases between. This CDR3 is built from 14 residues. From germline, CDR1 is SGHAT and CDR2 FQNNGV.

The rearrangement uses TRBV5-1 and TRBJ2-7, with D hard to call. Germline CDR1 reads SGHRS; CDR2 reads YFSETQ. CDR3 length: 12 amino acids. V was clipped by 6 bases and J by 2 bases, with 9 bases between them. For the CDR3, the DNA is TGCGCCAGCAAGGCGGAGACCTACGAGCAGTACTTC. Its translation is CASKAETYEQYF.

The chain joins TRBV4-2 to TRBJ2-1; the match to TRBD2 covers 8 bases. V trimming: 2 bases; J trimming: 8 bases; junction bases outside the gene matches: 8. The CDR3 totals 15 residues. Germline V gives CDR1 LGHNA, CDR2 YNFKEQ. For the CDR3, the DNA is TGTGCCAGCAGCCAATTAGCGGGACTGAAAGATGAGCAGTTCTTC. It specifies CASSQLAGLKDEQFF.

The chain employs TRBV25-1 and TRBJ1-3; D is ambiguous. The CDR3 has 17 residues. Germline CDR1 is MGHDK and CDR2 is SYGVNS. V was cut by 3 bases and J by 0 bases, with 15 bases left in between. The DNA for the CDR3 is TGTGCCAGCAGTGATTTGGGTGGGCTTTTCTCTGGAAACACCATATATTTT. It specifies CASSDLGGLFSGNTIYF.

A word on this clonotype: One end of the junction varies from germline; a read error may be responsible. This chain joins TRBV2 and TRBJ2-2; TRBD1 matches 8 bases. The germline gives CDR1 SNHLY, CDR2 FYNNEI. CDR3 size: 15 residues. The CDR3 protein is CASSEHGQGDGELSF. The CDR3 nucleotides read TGTGCCAGCAGTGAACACGGACAGGGCGACGGGGAGCTGTCTTTT.

This clonotype was detected only a few times. This chain joins TRBV19 and TRBJ1-6; no clear D. The V and J ends lost 5 bases and 6 bases respectively, with 11 bases between them. This CDR3 has 14 amino acids. Looked up from germline, CDR1 is LNHDA and CDR2 is SQIVND (reference sequence). In nucleotides, the CDR3 is TGTGCCAGTAGTTGGGGAGTTACTAATTCACCCCTCCACTTT. It is translated as CASSWGVTNSPLHF.

Comments on this clonotype: A single base separates this from a much larger clone, so it may be a read error. The chain employs TRBV6-1 and TRBJ1-5; D may be TRBD1 (6 bases). CDR3 length: 15 residues. Looked up from germline, CDR1 is MNHNS and CDR2 is SASEGT. Trimming took 7 bases from V and 6 from J, leaving 19 bases between them. The CDR3 coding sequence is TGTGCCAGCACCTCGGGGGGCAGGGGACGTCAGCCCCAGCATTTT. This encodes CASTSGGRGRQPQHF.

This clonotype has more than one count but fewer than ten. This chain uses TRBV4-2 with TRBJ1-5; D gene unclear. V was clipped by 3 bases and J by 0 bases, with 9 bases between them. This CDR3 has 15 amino acids. Germline CDR1 reads LGHNA; CDR2 reads YNFKEQ. The CDR3 region has the DNA TGTGCCAGCAGCCAGGGCGGCGATAGCAATCAGCCCCAGCATTTT. Encoded protein: CASSQGGDSNQPQHF.